The sequence of this T cell receptor beta chain was determined in a study of shared clonotypes between healthy human individuals. As to this clone: The antigen is not known. This likely came from a read error, as a far larger clone is one base away.

The CDR3 extends over 14 amino acids. Germline CDR1 reads SGHRS; CDR2 reads YFSETQ. Study conclusions and caveats: Only a few donors were included, so the genetic and exposure-history diversity represented was limited. Sharing of clonotypes among donors was expected to vary with sequencing depth.

Genomic DNA from each subset was divided evenly over several immunoSEQ plates. Sequencing on ten immunoSEQ deep assay plates was performed for unsorted PBMC DNA. The protocol was immunoSEQ multiplex PCR, while the TCRdb copy is restricted to in-frame clones and leaves out a portion. The table lists around 500,000 clones, about three quarters of them singletons, with 13% in the top ten. The sample comprised PBMCs. The receptor was isolated from a woman between 40 and 50 years old in good health. Some clones in this sample may be carry-over from other donors' samples. The rearrangement uses TRBV5-1 and TRBJ1-1, with a possible D match to TRBD1 (6 bases). CDR3 loop: CSSSLETGNTEAFF. CDR3 bases: TGCTCCAGCAGCTTGGAGACAGGGAACACTGAAGCTTTCTTT. Using reference TRBV5-1 and TRBJ1-1 for the parts outside the CDR3, the full variable domain is KAGVTQTPRYLIKTRGQQVTLSCSPISGHRSVSWYQQTPGQGLQFLFEYFSETQRNKGNFPGRFSGRQFSNSRSEMNVSTLELGDSALYLCSSSLETGNTEAFFGQGTRLTVV.